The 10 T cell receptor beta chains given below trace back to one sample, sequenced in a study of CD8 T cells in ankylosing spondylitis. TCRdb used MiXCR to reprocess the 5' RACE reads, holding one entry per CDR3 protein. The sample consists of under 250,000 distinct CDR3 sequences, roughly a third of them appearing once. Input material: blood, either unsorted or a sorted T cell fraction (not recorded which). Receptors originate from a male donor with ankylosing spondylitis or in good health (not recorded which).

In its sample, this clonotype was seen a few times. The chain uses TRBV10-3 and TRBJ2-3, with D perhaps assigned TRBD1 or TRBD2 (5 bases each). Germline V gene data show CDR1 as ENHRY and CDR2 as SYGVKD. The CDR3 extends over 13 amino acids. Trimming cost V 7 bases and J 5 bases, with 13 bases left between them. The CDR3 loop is CAITDLGVDTQYF. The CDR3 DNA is TGTGCCATCACGGACCTGGGGGTAGATACGCAGTATTTT.

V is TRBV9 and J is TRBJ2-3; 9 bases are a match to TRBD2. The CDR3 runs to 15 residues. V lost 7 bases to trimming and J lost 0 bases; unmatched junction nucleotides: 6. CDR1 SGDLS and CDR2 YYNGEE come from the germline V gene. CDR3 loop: CASERGAHSTDTQYF. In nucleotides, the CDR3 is TGTGCCAGCGAGCGGGGGGCCCATAGCACAGATACGCAGTATTTT.

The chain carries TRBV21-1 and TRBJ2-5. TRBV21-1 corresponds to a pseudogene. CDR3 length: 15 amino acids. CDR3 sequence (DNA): TGTGCCAGCAGCATAGAACAGGGTCACCAAGAGACCCAGTACTTC. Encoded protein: CASSIEQGHQETQYF.

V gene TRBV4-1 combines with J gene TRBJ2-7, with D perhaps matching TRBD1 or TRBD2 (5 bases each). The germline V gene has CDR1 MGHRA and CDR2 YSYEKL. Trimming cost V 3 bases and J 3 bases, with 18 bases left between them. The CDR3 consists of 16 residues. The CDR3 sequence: CASSQNGLDGHYEQYF. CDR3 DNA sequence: TGCGCCAGCAGCCAGAATGGACTCGACGGACACTACGAGCAGTACTTC.

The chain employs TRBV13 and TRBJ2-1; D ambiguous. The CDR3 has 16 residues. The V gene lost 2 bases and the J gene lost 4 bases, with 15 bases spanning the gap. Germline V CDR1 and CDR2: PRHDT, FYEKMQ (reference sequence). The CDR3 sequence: CASSLSDRILYNEQFF. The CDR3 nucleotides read TGTGCCAGCAGCTTAAGCGATCGGATCTTATACAATGAGCAGTTCTTC. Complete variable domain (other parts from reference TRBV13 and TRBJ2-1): AAGVIQSPRHLIKEKRETATLKCYPIPRHDTVYWYQQGPGQDPQFLISFYEKMQSDKGSIPDRFSAQQFSDYHSELNMSSLELGDSALYFCASSLSDRILYNEQFFGPGTRLTVL.

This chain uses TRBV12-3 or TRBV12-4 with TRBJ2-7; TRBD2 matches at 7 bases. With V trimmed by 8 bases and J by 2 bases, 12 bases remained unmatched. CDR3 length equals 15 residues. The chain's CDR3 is CASSLRPGRAYEQYF. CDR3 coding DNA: TGTGCCAGCTCTCTGAGGCCAGGGAGGGCCTACGAGCAGTACTTC.

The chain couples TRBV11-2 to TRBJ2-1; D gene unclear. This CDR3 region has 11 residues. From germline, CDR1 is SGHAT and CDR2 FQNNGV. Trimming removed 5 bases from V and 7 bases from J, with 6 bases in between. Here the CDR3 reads CASSLKNEQFF. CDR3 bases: TGTGCCAGCAGCCTCAAAAATGAGCAGTTCTTC. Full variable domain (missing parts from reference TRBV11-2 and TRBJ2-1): EAGVAQSPRYKIIEKRQSVAFWCNPISGHATLYWYQQILGQGPKLLIQFQNNGVVDDSQLPKDRFSAERLKGVDSTLKIQPAKLEDSAVYLCASSLKNEQFFGPGTRLTVL.

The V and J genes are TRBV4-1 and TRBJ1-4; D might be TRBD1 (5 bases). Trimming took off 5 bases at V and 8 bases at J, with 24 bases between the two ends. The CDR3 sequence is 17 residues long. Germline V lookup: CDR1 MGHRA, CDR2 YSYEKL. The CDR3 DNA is TGCGCCAGCAGCTCGGAAGGGGCCGGGACCGTAGGAGAAAAACTGTTTTTT. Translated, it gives CASSSEGAGTVGEKLFF.

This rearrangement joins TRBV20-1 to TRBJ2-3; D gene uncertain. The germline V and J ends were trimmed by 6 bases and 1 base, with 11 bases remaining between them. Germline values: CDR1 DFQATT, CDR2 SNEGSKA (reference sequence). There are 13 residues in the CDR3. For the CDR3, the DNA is TGCAGTGCCTTCCGGGCAGGCACAGATACGCAGTATTTT. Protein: CSAFRAGTDTQYF.

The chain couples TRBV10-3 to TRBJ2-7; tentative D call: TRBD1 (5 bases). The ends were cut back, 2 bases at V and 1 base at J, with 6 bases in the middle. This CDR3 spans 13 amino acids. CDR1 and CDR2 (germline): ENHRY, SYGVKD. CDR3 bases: TGTGCCATCAGTGAGAGGGGATCCTACGAGCAGTACTTC. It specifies CAISERGSYEQYF.